This TCR beta chain emerged from a study of blood T cells in healthy people across ages. The CDR3 has 16 residues. V lost 3 bases and J lost 5; bases outside the gene matches: 7. Germline V gene lookup returns CDR1 KGHDR and CDR2 SFDVKD. This clonotype occurred many times. The use of a sample-barcoded 5' primer and a J-beta primer mix characterized a second PCR of roughly 6 to 12 cycles. From the 5' RACE reads, TCRdb called clonotypes with MiXCR, one entry per CDR3 protein. The top ten hold around 14% of the sample, which has about 590,000 distinct CDR3 sequences, approximately 30% seen once. This chain joins TRBV24-1 and TRBJ2-3; 10 bases are shared with TRBD1. Source material: blood. This clonotype was sampled from a woman over 75 in good health. The CDR3, as DNA: TGTGCCACCAGTGATCCACGACAGGGGGCCGGAGATACGCAGTATTTT. Protein product: CATSDPRQGAGDTQYF.